What follows are 15 T cell receptor beta chains derived from one specimen sequenced in a study of T-cell memory formation after mild COVID-19. Via MiXCR, TCRdb re-called the 5' RACE reads, giving one row per CDR3 protein. The sample lists about 160,000 distinct CDR3 sequences, roughly 31% occurring once. Source material: PBMCs or a T cell subset sorted from them (not recorded which). Receptors were obtained from an adult woman who had mild COVID-19 (a few samples of this study predate the infection). Cell type and time point are not known.

This clonotype turned up a few times. This chain links TRBV5-5 with TRBJ1-5; D is undetermined. Between the trimmed V and J ends, which lost 4 bases and 4 bases, there was a span of 12 bases. The germline gives CDR1 SGHKS, CDR2 YYEKEE (reference sequence). The CDR3 runs 14 residues. In nucleotides, the CDR3 is TGTGCCAGCAGCCCTGGACTCCGGAATCAGCCCCAGCATTTT. This sequence encodes CASSPGLRNQPQHF.

The CDR3 coding sequence is TGCAGCGTTGAAACCTGGGCAGCTTTCTTT. Protein product: CSVETWAAFF. This chain connects TRBV29-1 to TRBJ1-1; D is uncertain. Germline V gene lookup returns CDR1 SQVTM and CDR2 ANQGSEA. V shed 2 bases and J shed 10 bases, with 8 bases lying between them. The CDR3 contains 10 residues.

V and J are TRBV20-1 and TRBJ1-5; 7 bases fit TRBD1. This CDR3 has 14 amino acids. The junction had 4 bases not matched to a gene; V was cut back by 5 bases and J by 0 bases. The germline V gene has CDR1 DFQATT and CDR2 SNEGSKA (reference sequence). CDR3 in DNA: TGCAGTGCTCAGGACAGGCTTAGCAATCAGCCCCAGCATTTT. Translation gives CSAQDRLSNQPQHF.

The chain links TRBV24-1 to TRBJ2-2; TRBD2 matches 7 bases. The CDR3 has 18 residues. Germline V gene lookup returns CDR1 KGHDR and CDR2 SFDVKD. Trimming cost V 2 bases and J 1 base; bases outside gene matches: 9. DNA of the CDR3: TGTGCCACCAGTGATTACCGTTCCGGGGGGAGGAACACCGGGGAGCTGTTTTTT. Translation: CATSDYRSGGRNTGELFF.

V usage is TRBV20-1 and J usage is TRBJ2-7; D call uncertain. Trimming cost V 3 bases and J 3 bases, with 9 bases left between them. This CDR3 comprises 12 residues. Germline V lookup: CDR1 DFQATT, CDR2 SNEGSKA (reference sequence). The CDR3 reads CSARIDGYEQYF. The CDR3 region has the DNA TGCAGTGCTAGGATCGACGGCTACGAGCAGTACTTC.

This clonotype was found a few times. The chain joins TRBV3-1 to TRBJ2-3, with D tentatively TRBD1 or TRBD2 (5 bases each). Germline CDR1 reads LGHDT; CDR2 reads YNNKEL (reference sequence). V lost 4 bases to trimming and J lost 2 bases, with 7 bases between them. The CDR3 consists of 13 residues. The CDR3: CASSRGITDTQYF. The DNA of the CDR3 is TGTGCCAGCAGCCGGGGGATCACAGATACGCAGTATTTT.

The chain has TRBV6-5 and TRBJ1-1; 7 bases align to TRBD1. V trimming: 4 bases; J trimming: 10 bases; junction bases outside the gene matches: 6. Germline CDR1 MNHEY, CDR2 SVGAGI. The CDR3 is 12 amino acids. CDR3 protein: CASSWTGGGAFF. The CDR3 DNA is TGTGCCAGCAGTTGGACAGGCGGGGGAGCTTTCTTT.

The chain uses TRBV12-3 or TRBV12-4 and TRBJ2-6; D gene unclear. V lost 6 bases, J lost 0 bases, and 21 bases lay in between. The CDR3 spans 19 residues. The CDR3 sequence: CASRPQGQEGFSGANVLTF. CDR3 nucleotides: TGTGCCAGCAGGCCCCAAGGGCAGGAAGGTTTCTCTGGGGCCAACGTCCTGACTTTC.

V gene TRBV11-3 combines with J gene TRBJ2-1; D is possibly TRBD2 (6 bases). Germline lookup yields CDR1 SGHNT and CDR2 YENEEA. This CDR3 has 13 amino acids. V was pared by 1 base and J by 15 bases, with 16 bases between. CDR3 bases: TGTGCCAGCAGCTTAGTTGGTGGGGAGGTGCTGTTCTTC. It codes for CASSLVGGEVLFF.

This clonotype has a handful of counts. This chain connects TRBV20-1 to TRBJ2-7, with 8 positions matching TRBD1. The V gene end was trimmed by 6 bases and the J gene end by 3 bases; junction bases not matched to a gene: 10. Germline V gives CDR1 DFQATT, CDR2 SNEGSKA (reference sequence). The CDR3 is 14 amino acids. The CDR3 coding sequence is TGCAGTGCCCCGCCGTCAGGGGGCGTCTACGAGCAGTACTTC. Its protein product is CSAPPSGGVYEQYF.

This rearrangement joins TRBV20-1 to TRBJ1-2; TRBD1 might be the D (6 bases). The germline V gene has CDR1 DFQATT and CDR2 SNEGSKA (reference sequence). The CDR3 extends over 13 amino acids. V was clipped by 5 bases and J by 3 bases, with 13 bases between them. CDR3 nucleotide sequence: TGCAGTGCTCCCGGACAGCGGTACTATGGCTACACCTTC. Translation: CSAPGQRYYGYTF.

In DNA form, the CDR3 reads TGTGCCAGCACCCTTAGCGGGAGAGACAATGAGCAGTTCTTC. Amino acids: CASTLSGRDNEQFF. The chain joins TRBV12-3 or TRBV12-4 to TRBJ2-1; 9 nucleotides line up with TRBD2. This CDR3 has 14 amino acids. V dropped 7 bases and J dropped 5; count of bases not matched to a gene: 6.

This chain connects TRBV19 to TRBJ1-1; D is perhaps TRBD1 (5 bases). V shed 6 bases and J shed 10 bases, with 18 bases lying between them. Per germline, CDR1 LNHDA and CDR2 SQIVND (reference sequence). CDR3 length: 13 amino acids. In DNA, the CDR3 is TGTGCCAGTAGCATGGGTGAGGTGGGGGGAGCTTTCTTT. The encoded protein is CASSMGEVGGAFF.

This clonotype showed up just a few times. The chain couples TRBV3-1 to TRBJ2-7, with a weak D call TRBD2 (6 bases). The V gene lost 3 bases and the J gene lost 2 bases, with 17 bases spanning the gap. This CDR3 region has 16 residues. Germline lookup yields CDR1 LGHDT and CDR2 YNNKEL (reference sequence). The CDR3 spells CASSHGWGLLTYEQYF. The CDR3 region has the DNA TGTGCCAGCAGCCATGGGTGGGGACTTCTAACCTACGAGCAGTACTTC.

This clonotype was seen a few times. V and J are TRBV6-1 and TRBJ2-1; 9 bases are a match to TRBD2. Trimming at V came to 4 bases and at J to 1 base, leaving 2 bases not matched to a gene. In germline, CDR1 is MNHNS, CDR2 SASEGT. The CDR3 is 15 amino acids. The CDR3 loop reads CASSVSGGSYNEQFF. The CDR3 nucleotides read TGTGCCAGCAGTGTTAGCGGGGGATCCTACAATGAGCAGTTCTTC.